What follows is one T cell receptor beta chain and its context. The CDR3 length is 18 residues. V was trimmed by 2 bases and J by 6 bases, leaving 23 bases between them. The germline V gene has CDR1 SNHLY and CDR2 FYNNEI. The method was immunoSEQ multiplex PCR; TCRdb's version includes in-frame clones alone and lacks a portion of them. The sample lists about 15,000 clones; roughly three quarters were seen once. Indicated time point: cycle 4 day 1 (C4D1), after less than seven weeks of nivolumab. Every patient relapsed after autologous stem cell transplantation, and brentuximab vedotin exposure varied. The CD4+ T cells used were purified from thawed PBMCs through magnetic negative selection. This sample was taken from a study of PD-1 blockade in classical Hodgkin lymphoma.

The sequencing here drew on CD4+ T cells from blood, taken before the fourth cycle of nivolumab. This rearrangement joins TRBV2 to TRBJ1-5; TRBD1 might be the D (5 bases). The sequence was collected from a human donor with classical Hodgkin lymphoma. The CDR3 bases are TGTGCCAGCAGTGAAATGAAGAGGGCAGGGCAAAAGCTTCAGCCCCAGCATTTT. Its translation is CASSEMKRAGQKLQPQHF.